This record covers a single T cell receptor beta chain. Antigen unknown. PBMC-derived CD4+ and CD8+ T cells were sorted. Once RNA had been extracted, it was reverse transcribed into cDNA to act as the sequencing template. Some clones are missing from TCRdb's copy, which holds only in-frame ones; the method was immunoSEQ multiplex PCR. The repertoire holds around 100,000 clones, with approximately 60% as singletons. This sample was taken from a study of CD8+ T cells in alopecia areata. Study-wide results and caveats: Compared with normal scalp, lesional scalp had higher clonality and more expanded CD8+ clones.

The specimen sequenced was CD4+ T cells sorted from blood. This clonotype was sampled from a human donor in good health.

The DNA of the CDR3 is TGTGCCAGCAGTGCCATTGGAGCGGGGAGGTACAATGAGCAGTTCTTC. Its protein product is CASSAIGAGRYNEQFF. This chain joins TRBV25-1 and TRBJ2-1; 7 nucleotides align to TRBD2. Looked up from germline, CDR1 is MGHDK and CDR2 is SYGVNS. There are 16 residues in the CDR3. Trimming took 4 bases from V and 4 from J; bases not matched to a gene: 10.